The entry below describes one T cell receptor (beta chain). Its antigen is not known. This sample is drawn from a study of OX40 agonist ivuxolimab in advanced cancers. The wider study: The dose-escalation group included hepatocellular carcinoma, melanoma, renal cell carcinoma and head and neck cancer.

This table comes from immunoSEQ multiplex PCR, and its TCRdb copy is limited to in-frame clones, with some not included. This sample has over 150,000 clones, with 94% found just once. Germline CDR1 and CDR2: SGHRS and YFSETQ. V was cut by 4 bases and J by 0 bases, with 7 bases left in between. The CDR3 totals 13 residues. Findings of the study overall: Compared with CD4+, CD8+ T cells on average had more expanded clones.

The sequence derives from an adult with an advanced solid tumor such as melanoma, head and neck, liver or kidney cancer. Specimen: CD4+ or CD8+ T cells sorted from blood, collected in a trial of the OX40 agonist ivuxolimab. The genes are TRBV5-1 and TRBJ1-1; no reliable D call. CDR3 nucleotides: TGCGCCAGCAGCCCAGTGGTGAACACTGAAGCTTTCTTT. It codes for CASSPVVNTEAFF. Full variable domain (missing parts from reference TRBV5-1 and TRBJ1-1): KAGVTQTPRYLIKTRGQQVTLSCSPISGHRSVSWYQQTPGQGLQFLFEYFSETQRNKGNFPGRFSGRQFSNSRSEMNVSTLELGDSALYLCASSPVVNTEAFFGQGTRLTVV.